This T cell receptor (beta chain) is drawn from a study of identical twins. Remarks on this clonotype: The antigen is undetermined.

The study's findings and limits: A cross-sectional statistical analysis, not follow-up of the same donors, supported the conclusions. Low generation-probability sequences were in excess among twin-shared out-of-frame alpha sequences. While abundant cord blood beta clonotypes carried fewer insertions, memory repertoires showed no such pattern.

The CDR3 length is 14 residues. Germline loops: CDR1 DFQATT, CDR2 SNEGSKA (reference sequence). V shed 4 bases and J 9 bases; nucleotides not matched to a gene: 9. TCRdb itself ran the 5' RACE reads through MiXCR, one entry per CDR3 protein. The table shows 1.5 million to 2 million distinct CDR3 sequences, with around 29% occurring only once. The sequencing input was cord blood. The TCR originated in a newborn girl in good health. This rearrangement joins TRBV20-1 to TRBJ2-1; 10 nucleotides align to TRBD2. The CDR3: CSAKLAGPWGEQFF. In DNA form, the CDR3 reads TGCAGTGCTAAACTAGCGGGGCCCTGGGGTGAGCAGTTCTTC.